The clone carrying this TCR beta chain was seen only a few times. The antigen is undetermined. The sample belongs to a study of cytomegalovirus exposure and HLA in healthy donors. Study-wide points: In vitro confirmation showed three CMV-associated chains to be CMV antigen specific.

With V trimmed by 4 bases and J by 0 bases, 4 bases remained unmatched. The CDR3 spans 15 residues. Germline V gives CDR1 MRHNA, CDR2 SNTAGT. Assay used: immunoSEQ multiplex PCR; TCRdb lists only in-frame clones, some missing. The data hold 82,000 or so clones, with roughly 94% observed a single time. V gene TRBV6-4 combines with J gene TRBJ2-3; 7 nucleotides align to TRBD2. Sequenced: PBMCs. The sequence came from a woman between 18 and 29 years old in good health and CMV-seronegative. CDR3 nucleotides: TGTGCCAGCAGTGGCGCAGCGGGGAGCACAGATACGCAGTATTTT. It translates to CASSGAAGSTDTQYF.